The sequence of this T cell receptor (beta chain) was determined in a study of cytomegalovirus exposure and HLA in healthy donors. Study findings and constraints: There were a few CMV-associated chains whose specificity for CMV antigens was confirmed in vitro. Researchers counted 164 TCR beta chains as cytomegalovirus-associated.

Repertoires were generated with immunoSEQ multiplex PCR, while TCRdb's copy carries only in-frame clones and drops some. In the table there are 250,000 to 400,000 clones, nearly 90% of which are singletons. This clone was picked up a small number of times. As yet, its antigen is unknown. This same CDR3 is encoded by further DNA sequences in the sample. V was pared by 2 bases and J by 3 bases, with 7 bases between. There are 12 residues in the CDR3. The germline gives CDR1 SQVTM, CDR2 ANQGSEA. The chain has TRBV29-1 and TRBJ1-2; TRBD1 is a possible D gene (5 bases). The TCR sequence derives from a man aged 30 to 39 in good health and CMV-seronegative. The sequenced sample consisted of PBMCs. This CDR3 is CSVEQGYYGYTF. Written as DNA, the CDR3 is TGCAGCGTTGAACAGGGATACTATGGCTACACCTTC.